This TCR beta chain appears in the sequencing data of a study of T cells in Graves' hyperthyroidism and ophthalmopathy. As regards this clonotype: The junction departs from the called germline gene at one end, perhaps through a read error.

Template material for amplifying TCR beta CDR3 regions consisted of RNA transcripts. RT-PCR in the first round (using the HTBI primer set) targeted the TCR CDR3. TCRdb fed the multiplex PCR reads into MiXCR, producing one record per CDR3 protein. This table holds some 490,000 distinct CDR3 sequences, roughly 23% found once. The CDR3 covers 16 residues. The chain has TRBV12-3 or TRBV12-4 and TRBJ2-3; TRBD2 aligns across 7 bases. The sequenced sample consisted of blood. The source of this sequence is a woman aged 70-85 years with Graves' ophthalmopathy. The CDR3 nucleotides read TGTGCCATCAGTGAGTCCCTAGCGGTGGGGACAGATACGCAGTATTTT. It is translated as CAISESLAVGTDTQYF.